This section outlines one T cell receptor (beta chain) sequence together with its context. Nominally healthy donors were sampled, though unrecorded immune exposures were likely. The data were taken from a study of cytomegalovirus exposure and HLA in healthy donors. V dropped 3 bases and J dropped 0; count of bases not matched to a gene: 11. The CDR3 spans 18 residues. Germline CDR1 reads KGHSH; CDR2 reads LQKENI. The PCR made use of 60 Vbeta and 13 Jbeta primers. The repertoire was sequenced with immunoSEQ multiplex PCR; TCRdb's copy has only in-frame clones and lacks some. The table includes 120,000 to 150,000 clones, roughly 82% detected once.

The chain combines TRBV18 with TRBJ1-2; 9 bases agree with TRBD1. The sequence came from a male donor in good health and CMV-seronegative. Sequenced material: PBMCs. This chain's CDR3 is CASSPNRDRVAPNYGYTF. The CDR3 DNA reads as TGTGCCAGCTCACCGAACCGGGACAGGGTGGCTCCTAACTATGGCTACACCTTC.